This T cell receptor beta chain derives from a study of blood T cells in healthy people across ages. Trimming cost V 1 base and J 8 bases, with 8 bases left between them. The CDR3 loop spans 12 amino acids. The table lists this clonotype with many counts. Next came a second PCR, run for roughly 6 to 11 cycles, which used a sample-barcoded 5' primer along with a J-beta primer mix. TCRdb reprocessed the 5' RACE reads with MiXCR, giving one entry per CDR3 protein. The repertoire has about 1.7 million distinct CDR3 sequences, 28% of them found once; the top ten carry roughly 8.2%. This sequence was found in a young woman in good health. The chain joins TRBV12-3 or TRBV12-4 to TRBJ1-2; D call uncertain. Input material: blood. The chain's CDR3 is CASSLGGRGYTF. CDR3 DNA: TGTGCCAGCAGTTTAGGGGGAAGGGGCTACACCTTC.